The T cell receptor beta chain described here comes from a study of control samples from healthy donors and cancer patients (dated by TCRdb to 2019 to 2021). From a lookup of the germline V gene, CDR1 and CDR2 are SNHLY and FYNNEI. The CDR3 has 15 amino acids, counting the end cysteine and phenylalanine. Left in the record is the CDR3 DNA by itself, 45 bases read in frame from the first base. Compared with germline, V lacks 4 bases and J lacks 9 bases; bases without a gene match: 10. This clone was recorded once. Its antigen remains undetermined. No quality values exist for individual bases; no much larger clone is one base distant. Library creation used the immunoSEQ multiplex PCR assay. In its TCRdb copy, this immuneACCESS table keeps in-frame sequences only and misses some clones. Where compared with another copy, unresolved V genes explain less than half of these, and the others have no known cause. The sample records more than 95,000 clones, 75% to 90% of which are singletons. The ten largest clonotypes hold 1.1% of the sample.

This receptor chain uses TRBV2 and TRBJ2-1, and 9 bases in between align with TRBD2. The sample was PBMCs. This TCR was sampled from a woman between 50 and 59 years old with colorectal cancer. The nucleotides read TGTGCCAGCAGTGGGGCAGCGGGGGGAAGGAGTGAGCAGTTCTTC. This yields the protein CASSGAAGGRSEQFF.